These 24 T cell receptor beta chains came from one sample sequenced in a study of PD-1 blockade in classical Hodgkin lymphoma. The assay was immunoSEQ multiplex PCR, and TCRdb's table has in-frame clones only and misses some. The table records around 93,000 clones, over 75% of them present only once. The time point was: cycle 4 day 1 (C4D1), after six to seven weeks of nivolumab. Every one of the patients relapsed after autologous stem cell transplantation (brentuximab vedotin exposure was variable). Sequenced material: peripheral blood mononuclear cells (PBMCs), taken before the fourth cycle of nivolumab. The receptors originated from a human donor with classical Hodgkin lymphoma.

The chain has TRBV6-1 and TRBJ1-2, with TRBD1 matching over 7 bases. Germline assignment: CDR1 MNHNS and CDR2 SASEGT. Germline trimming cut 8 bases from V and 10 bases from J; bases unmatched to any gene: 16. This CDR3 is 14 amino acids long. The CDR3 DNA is TGTGCCAGCGCCTTCGGACAGGTCACGGCGTACTACACCTTC. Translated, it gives CASAFGQVTAYYTF.

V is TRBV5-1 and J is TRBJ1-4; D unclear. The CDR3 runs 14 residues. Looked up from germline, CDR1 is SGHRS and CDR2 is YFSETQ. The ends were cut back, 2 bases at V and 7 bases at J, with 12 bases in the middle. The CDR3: CASSLAPESEKLFF. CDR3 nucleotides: TGCGCCAGCAGCTTAGCACCCGAGAGTGAAAAACTGTTTTTT.

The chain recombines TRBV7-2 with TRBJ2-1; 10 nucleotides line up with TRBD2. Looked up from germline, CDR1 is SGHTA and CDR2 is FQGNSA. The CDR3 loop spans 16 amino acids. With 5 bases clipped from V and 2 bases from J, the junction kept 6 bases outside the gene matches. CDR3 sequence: CASSPSGRATYNEQFF. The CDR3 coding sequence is TGTGCCAGCAGCCCCAGCGGGAGGGCTACCTACAATGAGCAGTTCTTC.

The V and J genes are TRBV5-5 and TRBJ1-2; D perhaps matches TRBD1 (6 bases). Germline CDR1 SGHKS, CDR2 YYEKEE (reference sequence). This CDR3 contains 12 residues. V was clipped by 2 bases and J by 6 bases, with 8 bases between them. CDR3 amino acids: CASSFEGDGYTF. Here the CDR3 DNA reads TGTGCCAGCAGCTTCGAGGGGGATGGCTACACCTTC.

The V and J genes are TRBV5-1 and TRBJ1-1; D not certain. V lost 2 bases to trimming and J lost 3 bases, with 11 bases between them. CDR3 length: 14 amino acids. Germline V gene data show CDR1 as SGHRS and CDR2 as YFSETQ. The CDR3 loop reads CASSLPSYDTEAFF. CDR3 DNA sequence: TGCGCCAGCAGCTTACCCTCCTATGACACTGAAGCTTTCTTT. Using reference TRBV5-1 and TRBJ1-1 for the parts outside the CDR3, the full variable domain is KAGVTQTPRYLIKTRGQQVTLSCSPISGHRSVSWYQQTPGQGLQFLFEYFSETQRNKGNFPGRFSGRQFSNSRSEMNVSTLELGDSALYLCASSLPSYDTEAFFGQGTRLTVV.

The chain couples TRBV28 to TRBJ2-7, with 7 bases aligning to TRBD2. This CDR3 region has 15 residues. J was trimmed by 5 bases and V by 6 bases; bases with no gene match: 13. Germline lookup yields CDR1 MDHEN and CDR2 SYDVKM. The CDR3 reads CASSIPRTRINEQYF. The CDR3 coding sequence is TGTGCCAGCAGCATACCCCGGACTAGGATCAACGAGCAGTACTTC. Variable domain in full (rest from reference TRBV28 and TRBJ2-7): DVKVTQSSRYLVKRTGEKVFLECVQDMDHENMFWYRQDPGLGLRLIYFSYDVKMKEKGDIPEGYSVSREKKERFSLILESASTNQTSMYLCASSIPRTRINEQYFGPGTRLTVT.

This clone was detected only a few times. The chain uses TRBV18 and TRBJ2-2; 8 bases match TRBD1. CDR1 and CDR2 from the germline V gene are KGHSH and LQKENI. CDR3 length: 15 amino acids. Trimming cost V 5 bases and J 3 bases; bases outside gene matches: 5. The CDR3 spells CASSTTGEDTGELFF. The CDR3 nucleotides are TGTGCCAGCTCAACGACAGGGGAGGACACCGGGGAGCTGTTTTTT.

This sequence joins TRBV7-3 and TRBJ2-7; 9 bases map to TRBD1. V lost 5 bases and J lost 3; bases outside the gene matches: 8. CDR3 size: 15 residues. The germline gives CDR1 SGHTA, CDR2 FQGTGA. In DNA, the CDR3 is TGTGCCAGCAGCCTAGCCCCGGGACAGGGCTACGAGCAGTACTTC. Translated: CASSLAPGQGYEQYF.

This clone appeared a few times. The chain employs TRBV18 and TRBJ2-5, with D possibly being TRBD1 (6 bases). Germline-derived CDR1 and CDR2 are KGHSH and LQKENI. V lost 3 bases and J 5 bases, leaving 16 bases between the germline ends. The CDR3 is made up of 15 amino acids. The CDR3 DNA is TGTGCCAGCTCACCCGACCTGGCAGGGGAGGAGACCCAGTACTTC. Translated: CASSPDLAGEETQYF.

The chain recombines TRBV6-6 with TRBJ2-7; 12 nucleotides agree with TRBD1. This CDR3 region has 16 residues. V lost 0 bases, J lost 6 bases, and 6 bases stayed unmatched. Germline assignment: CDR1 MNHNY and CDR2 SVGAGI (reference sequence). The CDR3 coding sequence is TGTGCCAGCAGTTACTCTGGGGGACAGGGGGCGGTCGAGCAGTACTTC. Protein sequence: CASSYSGGQGAVEQYF.

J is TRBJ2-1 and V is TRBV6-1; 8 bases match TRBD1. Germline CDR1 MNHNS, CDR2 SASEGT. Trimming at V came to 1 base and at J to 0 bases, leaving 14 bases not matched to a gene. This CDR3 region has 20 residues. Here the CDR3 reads CASSEGAGGAFWPSYNEQFF. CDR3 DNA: TGTGCCAGCAGTGAAGGGGCAGGGGGCGCTTTTTGGCCCTCCTACAATGAGCAGTTCTTC.

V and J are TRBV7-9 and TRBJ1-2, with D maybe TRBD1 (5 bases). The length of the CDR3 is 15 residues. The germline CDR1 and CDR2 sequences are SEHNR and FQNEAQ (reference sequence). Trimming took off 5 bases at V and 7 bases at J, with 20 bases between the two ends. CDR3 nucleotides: TGTGCCAGCAGCGCCTCCGCCGCGGGGGAGAGTGGCTACACCTTC. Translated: CASSASAAGESGYTF.

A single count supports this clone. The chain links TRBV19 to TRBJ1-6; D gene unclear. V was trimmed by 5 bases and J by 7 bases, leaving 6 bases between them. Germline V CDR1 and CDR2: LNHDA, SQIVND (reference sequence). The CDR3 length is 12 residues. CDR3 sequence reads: CASSPPNSPLHF. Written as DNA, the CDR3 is TGTGCCAGTAGTCCCCCCAATTCACCCCTCCACTTT.

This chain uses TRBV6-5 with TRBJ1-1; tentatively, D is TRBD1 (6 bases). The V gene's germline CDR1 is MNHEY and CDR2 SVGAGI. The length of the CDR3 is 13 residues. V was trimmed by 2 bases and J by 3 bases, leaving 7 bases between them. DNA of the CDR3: TGTGCCAGCAGTTACGGGGGCGACACTGAAGCTTTCTTT. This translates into CASSYGGDTEAFF.

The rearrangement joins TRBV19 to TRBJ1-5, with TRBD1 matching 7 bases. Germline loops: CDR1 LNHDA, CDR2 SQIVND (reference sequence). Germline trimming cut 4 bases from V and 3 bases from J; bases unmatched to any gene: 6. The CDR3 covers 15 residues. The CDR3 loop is CASSRAGGDNQPQHF. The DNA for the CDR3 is TGTGCCAGTAGTAGGGCAGGGGGAGACAATCAGCCCCAGCATTTT.

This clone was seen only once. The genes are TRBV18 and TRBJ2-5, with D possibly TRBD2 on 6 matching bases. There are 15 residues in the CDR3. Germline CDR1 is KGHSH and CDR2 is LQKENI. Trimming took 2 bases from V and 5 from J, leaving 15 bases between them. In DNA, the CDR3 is TGTGCCAGCTCACCAGGGAAACTAGCCGGGGAGACCCAGTACTTC. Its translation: CASSPGKLAGETQYF.

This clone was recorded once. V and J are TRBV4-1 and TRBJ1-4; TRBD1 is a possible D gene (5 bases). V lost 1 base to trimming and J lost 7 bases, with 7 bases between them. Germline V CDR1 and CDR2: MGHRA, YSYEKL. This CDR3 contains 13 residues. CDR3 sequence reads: CASSQGGVEKLFF. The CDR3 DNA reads TGCGCCAGCAGCCAAGGAGGGGTTGAAAAACTGTTTTTT.

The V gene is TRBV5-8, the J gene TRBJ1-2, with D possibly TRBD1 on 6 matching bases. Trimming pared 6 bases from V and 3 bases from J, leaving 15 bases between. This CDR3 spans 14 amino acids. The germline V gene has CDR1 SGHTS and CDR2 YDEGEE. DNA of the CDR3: TGTGCCAGCACCCAGGGGCGGCGGTACTATGGCTACACCTTC. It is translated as CASTQGRRYYGYTF.

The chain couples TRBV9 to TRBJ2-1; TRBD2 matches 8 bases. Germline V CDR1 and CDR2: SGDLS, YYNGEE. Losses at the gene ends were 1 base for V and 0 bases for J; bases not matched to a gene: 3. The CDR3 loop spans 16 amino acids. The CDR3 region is CASSVSGGSSYNEQFF. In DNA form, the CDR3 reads TGTGCCAGCAGCGTAAGCGGGGGAAGCTCCTACAATGAGCAGTTCTTC. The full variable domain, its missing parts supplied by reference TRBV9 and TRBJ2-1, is DSGVTQTPKHLITATGQRVTLRCSPRSGDLSVYWYQQSLDQGLQFLIQYYNGEERAKGNILERFSAQQFPDLHSELNLSSLELGDSALYFCASSVSGGSSYNEQFFGPGTRLTVL.

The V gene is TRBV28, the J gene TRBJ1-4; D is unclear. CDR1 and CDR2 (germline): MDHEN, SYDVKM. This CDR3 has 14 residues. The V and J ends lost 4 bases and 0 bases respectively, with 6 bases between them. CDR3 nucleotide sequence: TGTGCCAGCAGTTCTCACACAACTAATGAAAAACTGTTTTTT. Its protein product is CASSSHTTNEKLFF.

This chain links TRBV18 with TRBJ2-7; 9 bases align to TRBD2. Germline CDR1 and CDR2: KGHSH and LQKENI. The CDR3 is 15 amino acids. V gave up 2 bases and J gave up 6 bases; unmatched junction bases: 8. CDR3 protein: CASSPTPSGTTEQYF. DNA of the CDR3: TGTGCCAGCTCACCAACCCCTAGCGGGACAACCGAGCAGTACTTC.

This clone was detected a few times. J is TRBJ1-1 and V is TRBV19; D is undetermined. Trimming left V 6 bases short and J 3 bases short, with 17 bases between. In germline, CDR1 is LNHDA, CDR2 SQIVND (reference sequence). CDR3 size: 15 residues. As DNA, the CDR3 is TGTGCCAGTAGCGGCAACGGGTCGCCAGACACTGAAGCTTTCTTT. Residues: CASSGNGSPDTEAFF.

The CDR3: CASIGDRSEAFF. The CDR3 coding sequence is TGTGCCAGCATAGGAGACAGGTCTGAAGCTTTCTTT. This chain links TRBV28 with TRBJ1-1; tentatively, D is TRBD1 (6 bases). Germline loops: CDR1 MDHEN, CDR2 SYDVKM. V was cut by 7 bases and J by 6 bases, with 12 bases left in between. This CDR3 comprises 12 residues.

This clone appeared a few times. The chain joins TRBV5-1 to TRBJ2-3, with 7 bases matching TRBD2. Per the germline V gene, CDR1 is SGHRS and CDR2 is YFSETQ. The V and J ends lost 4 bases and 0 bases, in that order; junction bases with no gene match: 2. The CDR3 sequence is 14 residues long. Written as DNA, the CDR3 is TGCGCCAGCAGCGTGCGGGGGAGCACAGATACGCAGTATTTT. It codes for CASSVRGSTDTQYF.